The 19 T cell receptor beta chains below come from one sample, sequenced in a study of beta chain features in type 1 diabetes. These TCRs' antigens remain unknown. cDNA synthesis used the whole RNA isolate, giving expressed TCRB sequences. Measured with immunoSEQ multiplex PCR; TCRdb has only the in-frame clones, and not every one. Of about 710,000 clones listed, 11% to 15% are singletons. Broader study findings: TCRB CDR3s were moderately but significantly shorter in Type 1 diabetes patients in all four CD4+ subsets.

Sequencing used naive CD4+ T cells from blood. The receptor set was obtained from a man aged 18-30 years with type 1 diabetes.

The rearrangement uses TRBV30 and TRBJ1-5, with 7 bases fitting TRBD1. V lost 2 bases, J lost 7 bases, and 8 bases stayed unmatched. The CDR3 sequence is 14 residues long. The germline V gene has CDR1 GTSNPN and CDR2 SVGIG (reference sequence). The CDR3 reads CAWSLGQVGQPQHF. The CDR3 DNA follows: TGTGCCTGGAGTCTAGGACAGGTGGGACAGCCCCAGCATTTT.

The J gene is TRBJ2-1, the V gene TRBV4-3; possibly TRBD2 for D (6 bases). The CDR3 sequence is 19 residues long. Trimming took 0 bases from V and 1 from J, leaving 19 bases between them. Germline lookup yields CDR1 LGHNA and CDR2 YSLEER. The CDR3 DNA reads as TGCGCCAGCAGCCAAGATGGAAGCGGGTGGGGAAAATCCTACAATGAGCAGTTCTTC. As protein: CASSQDGSGWGKSYNEQFF.

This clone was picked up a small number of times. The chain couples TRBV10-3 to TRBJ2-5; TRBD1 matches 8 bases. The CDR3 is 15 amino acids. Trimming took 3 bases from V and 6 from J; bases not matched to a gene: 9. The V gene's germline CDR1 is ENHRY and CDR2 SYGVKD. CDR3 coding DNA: TGTGCCATCAGTGACTCGACAGGGGCCACGAAGACCCAGTACTTC. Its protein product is CAISDSTGATKTQYF.

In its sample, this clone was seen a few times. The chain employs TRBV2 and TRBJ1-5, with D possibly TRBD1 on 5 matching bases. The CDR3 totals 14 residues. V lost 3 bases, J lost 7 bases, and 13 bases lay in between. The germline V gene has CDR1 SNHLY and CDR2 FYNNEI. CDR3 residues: CASSEVGRGQPQHF. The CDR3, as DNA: TGTGCCAGCAGTGAGGTGGGGCGAGGACAGCCCCAGCATTTT.

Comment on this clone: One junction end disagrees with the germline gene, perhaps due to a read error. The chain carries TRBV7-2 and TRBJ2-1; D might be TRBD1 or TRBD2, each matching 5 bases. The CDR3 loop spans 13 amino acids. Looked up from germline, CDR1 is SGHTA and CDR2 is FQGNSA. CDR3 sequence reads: CASSSQLGVMRIF. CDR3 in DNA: TGTGCCAGCAGCTCTCAACTGGGGGTAATGCGGATCTTC.

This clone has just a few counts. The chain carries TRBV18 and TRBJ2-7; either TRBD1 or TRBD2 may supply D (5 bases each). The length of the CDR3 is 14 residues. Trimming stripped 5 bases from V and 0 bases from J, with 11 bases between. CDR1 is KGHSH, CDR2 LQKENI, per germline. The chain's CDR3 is CASSSGTGSYEQYF. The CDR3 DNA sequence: TGTGCCAGCTCATCCGGGACGGGCTCCTACGAGCAGTACTTC.

The CDR3 reads CASSLRGGTALQETQYF. The CDR3 nucleotides read TGCGCCAGCAGCCTCCGGGGTGGGACAGCCTTACAAGAGACCCAGTACTTC. The chain carries TRBV5-1 and TRBJ2-5; 7 nucleotides align to TRBD1. The CDR3 loop spans 17 amino acids. Trimming took 4 bases from V and 2 from J; bases not matched to a gene: 14. Germline CDR1 is SGHRS and CDR2 is YFSETQ.

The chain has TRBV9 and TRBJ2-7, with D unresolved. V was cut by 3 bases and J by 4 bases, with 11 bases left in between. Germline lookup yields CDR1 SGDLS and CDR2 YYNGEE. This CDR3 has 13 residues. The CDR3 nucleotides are TGTGCCAGCAGCGGTCAGCCCCTATACGAGCAGTACTTC. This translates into CASSGQPLYEQYF.

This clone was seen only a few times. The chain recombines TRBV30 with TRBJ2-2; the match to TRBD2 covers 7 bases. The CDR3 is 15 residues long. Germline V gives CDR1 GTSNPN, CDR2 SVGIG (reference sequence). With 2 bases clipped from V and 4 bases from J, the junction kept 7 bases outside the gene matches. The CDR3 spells CAWSRGGGFTGELFF. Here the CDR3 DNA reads TGTGCCTGGAGTCGGGGCGGGGGATTCACCGGGGAGCTGTTTTTT.

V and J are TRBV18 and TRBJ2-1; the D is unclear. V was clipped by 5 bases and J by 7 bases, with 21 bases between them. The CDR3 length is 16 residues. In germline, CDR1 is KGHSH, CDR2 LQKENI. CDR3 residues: CASSRSLSETVNEQFF. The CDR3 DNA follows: TGTGCCAGCTCAAGGAGCCTCTCGGAGACGGTGAATGAGCAGTTCTTC.

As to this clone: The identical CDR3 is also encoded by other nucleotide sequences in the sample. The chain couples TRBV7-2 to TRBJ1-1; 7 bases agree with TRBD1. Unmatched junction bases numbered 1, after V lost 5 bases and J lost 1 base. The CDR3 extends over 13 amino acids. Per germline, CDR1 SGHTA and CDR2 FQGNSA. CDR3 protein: CASSRDRNTEAFF. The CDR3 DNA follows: TGTGCCAGCAGCAGGGACAGGAACACTGAAGCTTTCTTT. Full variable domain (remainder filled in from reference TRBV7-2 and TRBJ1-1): GAGVSQSPSNKVTEKGKDVELRCDPISGHTALYWYRQSLGQGLEFLIYFQGNSAPDKSGLPSDRFSAERTGGSVSTLTIQRTQQEDSAVYLCASSRDRNTEAFFGQGTRLTVV.

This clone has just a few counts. The CDR3 loop is CASSQDPTSGGAGQFF. The DNA of the CDR3 is TGCGCCAGCAGCCAAGATCCCACTAGCGGGGGAGCCGGACAGTTCTTC. The chain couples TRBV4-3 to TRBJ2-1; 11 bases match TRBD2. The V segment lost 0 bases and the J segment 13 bases; nucleotides outside the gene matches: 11. This CDR3 region has 16 residues. In germline, CDR1 is LGHNA, CDR2 YSLEER.

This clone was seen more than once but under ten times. CDR3 bases: TGCAGCGTCGGAGAGTACAATGAGCAGTTCTTC. Its protein product is CSVGEYNEQFF. The V and J genes are TRBV29-1 and TRBJ2-1; D gene uncertain. This CDR3 region has 11 residues. The germline CDR1 and CDR2 sequences are SQVTM and ANQGSEA. Trimming pared 6 bases from V and 4 bases from J, leaving 7 bases between.

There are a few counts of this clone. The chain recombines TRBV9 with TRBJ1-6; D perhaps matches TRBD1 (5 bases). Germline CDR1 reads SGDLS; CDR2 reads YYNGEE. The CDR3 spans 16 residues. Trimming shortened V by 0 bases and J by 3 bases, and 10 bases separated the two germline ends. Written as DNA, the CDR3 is TGTGCCAGCAGCGTAGCTAATGGGGGCTATAATTCACCCCTCCACTTT. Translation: CASSVANGGYNSPLHF. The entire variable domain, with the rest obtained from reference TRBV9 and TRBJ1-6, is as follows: DSGVTQTPKHLITATGQRVTLRCSPRSGDLSVYWYQQSLDQGLQFLIQYYNGEERAKGNILERFSAQQFPDLHSELNLSSLELGDSALYFCASSVANGGYNSPLHFGNGTRLTVT.

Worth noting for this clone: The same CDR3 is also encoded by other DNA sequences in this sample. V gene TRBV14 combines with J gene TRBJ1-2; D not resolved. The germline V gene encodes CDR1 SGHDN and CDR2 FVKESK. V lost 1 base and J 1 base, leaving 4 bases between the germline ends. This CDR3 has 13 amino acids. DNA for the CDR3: TGTGCCAGCAGCCAAGGGGTTAACTATGGCTACACCTTC. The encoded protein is CASSQGVNYGYTF. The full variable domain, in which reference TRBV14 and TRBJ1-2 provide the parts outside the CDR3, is EAGVTQFPSHSVIEKGQTVTLRCDPISGHDNLYWYRRVMGKEIKFLLHFVKESKQDESGMPNNRFLAERTGGTYSTLKVQPAELEDSGVYFCASSQGVNYGYTFGSGTRLTVV.

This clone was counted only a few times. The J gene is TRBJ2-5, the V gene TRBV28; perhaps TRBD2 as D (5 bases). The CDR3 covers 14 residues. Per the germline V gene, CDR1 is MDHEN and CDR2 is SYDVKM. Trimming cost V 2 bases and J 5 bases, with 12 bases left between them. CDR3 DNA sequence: TGTGCCAGCAGTTTACCACGGACTGGGGAGACCCAGTACTTC. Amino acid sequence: CASSLPRTGETQYF.

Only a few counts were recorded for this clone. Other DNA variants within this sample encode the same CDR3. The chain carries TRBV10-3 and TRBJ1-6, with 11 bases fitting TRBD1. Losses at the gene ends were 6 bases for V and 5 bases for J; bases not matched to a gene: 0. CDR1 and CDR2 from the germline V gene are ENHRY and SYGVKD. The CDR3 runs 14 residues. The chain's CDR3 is CAIRGQGDNSPLHF. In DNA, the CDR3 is TGTGCCATCAGGGGACAGGGGGATAATTCACCCCTCCACTTT.

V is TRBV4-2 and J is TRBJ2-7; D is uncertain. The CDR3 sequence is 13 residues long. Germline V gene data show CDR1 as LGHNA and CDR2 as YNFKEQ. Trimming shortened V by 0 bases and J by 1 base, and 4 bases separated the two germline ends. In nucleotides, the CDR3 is TGTGCCAGCAGCCAAGATAGGTCCTACGAGCAGTACTTC. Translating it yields CASSQDRSYEQYF.

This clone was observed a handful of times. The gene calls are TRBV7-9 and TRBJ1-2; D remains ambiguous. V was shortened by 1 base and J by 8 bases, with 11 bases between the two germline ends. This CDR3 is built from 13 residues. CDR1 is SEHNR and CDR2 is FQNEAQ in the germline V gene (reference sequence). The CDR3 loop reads CASSLGVGNGYTF. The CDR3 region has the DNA TGTGCCAGCAGCTTAGGAGTGGGGAACGGCTACACCTTC.